The rows below give T cell receptor beta chains drawn from one sample of a study of blood T cell repertoires in COVID-19. Sequencing was performed with immunoSEQ multiplex PCR; in TCRdb, only in-frame clones are kept and a portion is missing. The sample records 150,000 to 200,000 clones, less than 85% being singletons. Sequencing used peripheral blood. Receptors originate from a man aged 50 or older who had recovered from COVID-19. The conserved cysteine and the conserved F or W are not part of the CDR3 here.

v_gene: TRBV28
j_gene: TRBJ1-2
CDR3aa: ASSILTLENYGYT

v_gene: TRBV19
j_gene: TRBJ1-6
CDR3aa: ASSMLNGSPLH

v_gene: TRBV29-1
j_gene: TRBJ1-2
CDR3aa: SVELGQGPHNYGYT

v_gene: TRBV6-2/TRBV6-3
j_gene: TRBJ1-1
CDR3aa: ASSRDRTGEAF

v_gene: TRBV19
j_gene: TRBJ1-5
CDR3aa: ASSRDREQPQH

v_gene: TRBV3-1/TRBV3-2
j_gene: TRBJ2-7
CDR3aa: ASSPNYRGPGNEQY

v_gene: TRBV5-1
j_gene: TRBJ2-2
CDR3aa: ASSRTGQNTGELF

v_gene: TRBV28
j_gene: TRBJ1-1
CDR3aa: ASSSPGGGKTEAF

v_gene: TRBV11-2
j_gene: TRBJ2-3
CDR3aa: ASSLGADTQY

v_gene: TRBV7-6
j_gene: TRBJ1-1
CDR3aa: ASSSTRDNPMNTEAF

v_gene: TRBV27
j_gene: TRBJ2-1
CDR3aa: ASSRTGVNEQF

v_gene: TRBV7-9
j_gene: TRBJ2-1
CDR3aa: ASSFTSATGYNEQF

v_gene: TRBV27
j_gene: TRBJ2-2
CDR3aa: ASSDLGDTGELF

v_gene: TRBV7-8
j_gene: TRBJ1-2
CDR3aa: ASSPPTRYYGYT

v_gene: TRBV18
j_gene: TRBJ2-7
CDR3aa: ASSPRTSASYEQY

v_gene: TRBV5-4
j_gene: TRBJ2-5
CDR3aa: ASSITGQGRETQY

v_gene: TRBV7-9
j_gene: TRBJ2-1
CDR3aa: ASSSPRGLAGGPSKF

v_gene: TRBV9
j_gene: TRBJ2-5
CDR3aa: ASSVDEGETQY

v_gene: TRBV14
j_gene: TRBJ2-7
CDR3aa: ASSPVGGWSEQY

v_gene: TRBV19
j_gene: TRBJ2-7
CDR3aa: ASSTPGLAGDYEQY

v_gene: TRBV10-1
j_gene: TRBJ2-3
CDR3aa: ASSGGSGSTDTQY

v_gene: TRBV30
j_gene: TRBJ2-7
CDR3aa: ASSGRVYEQY

v_gene: TRBV25-1
j_gene: TRBJ2-5
CDR3aa: ASSEWGTGKETQY

v_gene: TRBV4-2
j_gene: TRBJ2-1
CDR3aa: ASSQGTSGRLNEQF

v_gene: TRBV30
j_gene: TRBJ2-7
CDR3aa: AWSLIAEQY

v_gene: TRBV6-6
j_gene: TRBJ1-2
CDR3aa: ASSDREDGYT

v_gene: TRBV9
j_gene: TRBJ1-1
CDR3aa: ASSRGANTEAF

v_gene: TRBV25-1
j_gene: TRBJ2-1
CDR3aa: ASSDPAGGGYNEQF